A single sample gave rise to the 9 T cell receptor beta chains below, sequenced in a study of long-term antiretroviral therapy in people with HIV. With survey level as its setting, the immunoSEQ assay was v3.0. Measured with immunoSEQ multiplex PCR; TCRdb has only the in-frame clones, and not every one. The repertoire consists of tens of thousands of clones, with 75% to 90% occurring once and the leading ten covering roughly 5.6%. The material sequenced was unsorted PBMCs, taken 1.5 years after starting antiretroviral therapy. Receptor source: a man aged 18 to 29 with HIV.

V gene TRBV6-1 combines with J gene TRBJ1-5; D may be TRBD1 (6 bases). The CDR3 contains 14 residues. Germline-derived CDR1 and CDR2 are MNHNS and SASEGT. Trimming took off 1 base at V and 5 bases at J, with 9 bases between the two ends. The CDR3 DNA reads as TGTGCCAGCAGTGAAGGCACAGGGTATCAGCCCCAGCATTTT. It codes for CASSEGTGYQPQHF.

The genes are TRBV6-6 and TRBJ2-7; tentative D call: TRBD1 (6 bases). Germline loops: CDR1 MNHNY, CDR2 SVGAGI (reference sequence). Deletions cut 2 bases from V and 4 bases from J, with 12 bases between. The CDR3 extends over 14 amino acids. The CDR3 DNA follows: TGTGCCAGCAGTTACGGGGGACATCCTTACGAGCAGTACTTC. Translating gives CASSYGGHPYEQYF.

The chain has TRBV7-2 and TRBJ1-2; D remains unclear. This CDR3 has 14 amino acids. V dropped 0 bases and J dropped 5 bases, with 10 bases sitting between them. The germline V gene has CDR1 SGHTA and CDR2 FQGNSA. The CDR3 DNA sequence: TGTGCCAGCAGCTTAGCGCTGGCAGATTATGGCTACACCTTC. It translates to CASSLALADYGYTF.

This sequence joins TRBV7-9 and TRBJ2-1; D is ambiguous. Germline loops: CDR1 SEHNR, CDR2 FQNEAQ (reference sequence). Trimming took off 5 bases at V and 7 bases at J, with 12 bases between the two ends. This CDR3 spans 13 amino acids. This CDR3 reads CASSPRPGNEQFF. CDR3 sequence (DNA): TGTGCCAGCAGCCCCCGCCCCGGGAATGAGCAGTTCTTC.

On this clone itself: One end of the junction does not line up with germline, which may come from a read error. CDR3 loop: CSVEGQPETQYF. The CDR3 bases are TGCAGCGTAGAAGGACAGCCAGAGACCCAGTACTTC. This chain uses TRBV29-1 with TRBJ2-5; possible D gene TRBD1, 6 bases. CDR1 and CDR2 from the germline V gene are SQVTM and ANQGSEA. CDR3 size: 12 residues.

This CDR3 reads CASSTHQGLNTEAFF. CDR3 DNA sequence: TGTGCCAGTAGTACGCATCAGGGCCTGAACACTGAAGCTTTCTTT. V usage is TRBV19 and J usage is TRBJ1-1; D may be TRBD1 (5 bases). The germline V gene encodes CDR1 LNHDA and CDR2 SQIVND (reference sequence). V lost 4 bases, J lost 0 bases, and 12 bases lay in between. CDR3 size: 15 residues. The full variable domain, rest sourced from reference TRBV19 and TRBJ1-1, is DGGITQSPKYLFRKEGQNVTLSCEQNLNHDAMYWYRQDPGQGLRLIYYSQIVNDFQKGDIAEGYSVSREKKESFPLTVTSAQKNPTAFYLCASSTHQGLNTEAFFGQGTRLTVV.

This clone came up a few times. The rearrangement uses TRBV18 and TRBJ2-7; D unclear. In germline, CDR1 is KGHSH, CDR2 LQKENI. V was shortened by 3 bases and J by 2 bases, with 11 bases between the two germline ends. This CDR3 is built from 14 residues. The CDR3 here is CASSPTPGTYEQYF. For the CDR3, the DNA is TGTGCCAGCTCACCTACCCCAGGAACCTACGAGCAGTACTTC.

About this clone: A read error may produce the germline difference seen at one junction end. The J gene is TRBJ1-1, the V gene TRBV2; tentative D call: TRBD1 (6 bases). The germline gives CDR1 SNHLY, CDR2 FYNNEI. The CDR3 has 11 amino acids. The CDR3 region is CASSEDREAFF. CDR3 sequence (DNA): TGTGCCAGCAGCGAAGACAGGGAAGCTTTCTTT.

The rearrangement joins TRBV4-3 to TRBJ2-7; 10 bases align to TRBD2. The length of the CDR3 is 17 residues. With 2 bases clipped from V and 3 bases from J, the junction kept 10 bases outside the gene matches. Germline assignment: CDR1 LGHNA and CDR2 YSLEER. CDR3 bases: TGCGCCAGCAGCCAATCCCTCGTAGCGGGAGGCAGCTACGAGCAGTACTTC. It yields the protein CASSQSLVAGGSYEQYF.